This T cell receptor (beta chain) was recovered during a study of cytomegalovirus exposure and HLA in healthy donors. The wider study: Unique TCRs numbering roughly 85 million, obtained from HLA-typed donors, made up an early data release. Notes on the study in general: Most TCRs appeared rarely, but some public TCRs recurred in many donors.

This clone showed up just once. Its antigen is unidentified. Trimming removed 4 bases from V and 5 bases from J, with 6 bases in between. The CDR3 consists of 12 residues. Germline V lookup: CDR1 KGHSH, CDR2 LQKENI. The PCR had 60 Vbeta and 13 Jbeta primers. The repertoire was sequenced with immunoSEQ multiplex PCR; TCRdb's copy has only in-frame clones and lacks some. The data contain under 140,000 clones, around 80% of them singletons. The sequence was collected from a man aged 25 to 40 in good health and CMV-seropositive. Sample: PBMCs. The gene calls are TRBV18 and TRBJ1-5, with D maybe TRBD1 (6 bases). In DNA, the CDR3 is TGTGCCAGCTCACACAGGGATCAGCCCCAGCATTTT. Its protein product is CASSHRDQPQHF.